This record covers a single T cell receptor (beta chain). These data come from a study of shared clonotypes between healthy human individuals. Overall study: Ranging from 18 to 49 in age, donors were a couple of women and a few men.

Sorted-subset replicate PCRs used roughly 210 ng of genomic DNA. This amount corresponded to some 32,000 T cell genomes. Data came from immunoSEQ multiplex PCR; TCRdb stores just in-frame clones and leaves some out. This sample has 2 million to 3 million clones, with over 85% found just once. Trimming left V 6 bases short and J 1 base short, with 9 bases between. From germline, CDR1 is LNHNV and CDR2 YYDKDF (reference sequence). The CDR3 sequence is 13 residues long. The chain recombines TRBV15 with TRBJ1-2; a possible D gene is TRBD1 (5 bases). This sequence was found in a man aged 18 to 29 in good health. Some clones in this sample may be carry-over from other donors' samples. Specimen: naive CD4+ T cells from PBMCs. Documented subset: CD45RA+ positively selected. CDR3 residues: CATSPDINYGYTF. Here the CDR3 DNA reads TGTGCCACCAGTCCGGACATTAACTATGGCTACACCTTC.